This paragraph covers one T cell receptor (beta chain) sequence. Its antigen is still unknown. The use of a sample-barcoded 5' primer and a J-beta primer mix characterized a second PCR of about 7 to 12 cycles. Every sample returned 2.5 million or more CDR3-containing paired-end reads. TCRdb re-derived calls from the 5' RACE reads in MiXCR, one entry per CDR3 protein. The table records over 600,000 distinct CDR3 sequences, 40% to 50% of them present only once. Per the germline V gene, CDR1 is MNHEY and CDR2 is SMNVEV (reference sequence). The CDR3 consists of 15 residues. The sample belongs to a study of blood T cells in healthy people across ages. Study-wide findings and caveats: Fewer expanded clones and more diversity marked long-lived versus aged donors.

Donors were healthy Caucasian individuals from Russia aged roughly 6 to 90. RNA extraction gave at least 5.5 micrograms of total RNA per sample. The V gene is TRBV27, the J gene TRBJ2-5, with D perhaps TRBD2 (6 bases). The DNA end favors TRBJ2-7, so the J call may be wrong. The sequence was obtained from a man older than 75 in good health. Source material: blood. The CDR3 loop reads CASRPHETGDYEQYF. For the CDR3, the DNA is TGTGCCAGCAGACCTCATGAGACGGGAGACTACGAGCAGTACTTC.